These 5 T cell receptor beta chains came from one sample sequenced in a study of OX40 agonist ivuxolimab in advanced cancers. Profiling relied on immunoSEQ multiplex PCR, and the TCRdb table lists in-frame clones only, not all of them. The repertoire holds over 80,000 clones, with 84% as singletons. Sequences were derived from CD4+ or CD8+ T cells sorted from blood, sampled in a trial of the OX40 agonist ivuxolimab. All receptors derive from an adult with an advanced solid tumor such as melanoma, head and neck, liver or kidney cancer.

V and J are TRBV7-9 and TRBJ2-2; D may be TRBD1 (5 bases). This CDR3 region has 15 residues. With 1 base removed from V and 7 bases from J, the gap between germline ends came to 13 bases. Germline CDR1 is SEHNR and CDR2 is FQNEAQ (reference sequence). The CDR3 nucleotides are TGTGCCAGCAGCTTAGTTCAGGGTTTCAGCGGGGAGCTGTTTTTT. This sequence encodes CASSLVQGFSGELFF. Supplemented by reference TRBV7-9 and TRBJ2-2, the full variable domain reads DTGVSQNPRHKITKRGQNVTFRCDPISEHNRLYWYRQTLGQGPEFLTYFQNEAQLEKSRLLSDRFSAERPKGSFSTLEIQRTEQGDSAMYLCASSLVQGFSGELFFGEGSRLTVL.

J is TRBJ2-1 and V is TRBV2; the D call may be TRBD1 or TRBD2 (6 bases each). V was shortened by 6 bases and J by 8 bases, with 11 bases between the two germline ends. CDR3 size: 12 residues. Germline V gene data show CDR1 as SNHLY and CDR2 as FYNNEI. The CDR3 region is CASRQGTYEQFF. Written as DNA, the CDR3 is TGTGCCAGCAGGCAGGGGACTTATGAGCAGTTCTTC.

This clone was observed once. The gene calls are TRBV5-1 and TRBJ1-2, with 8 bases identical to TRBD1. The CDR3 sequence is 14 residues long. After removal of 4 bases from V and 3 bases from J, the junction contained 5 bases not matched to a gene. Germline V gene sequence: CDR1 SGHRS, CDR2 YFSETQ. CDR3 nucleotides: TGCGCCAGCAGCGATGGACAGGGAGACTATGGCTACACCTTC. Translation: CASSDGQGDYGYTF.

This clone was counted only a few times. This chain links TRBV9 with TRBJ2-3; D possibly uses TRBD1 or TRBD2 (5 bases each). Between the trimmed V and J ends, which lost 4 bases and 1 base, there was a span of 13 bases. The CDR3 covers 15 residues. The germline V gene has CDR1 SGDLS and CDR2 YYNGEE. CDR3 sequence (DNA): TGTGCCAGCAGCTCAGCCCGGGACGGCACAGATACGCAGTATTTT. This translates into CASSSARDGTDTQYF.

The gene calls are TRBV5-1 and TRBJ1-2; D may be TRBD1 (5 bases). The germline V and J ends were trimmed by 4 bases and 5 bases, with 18 bases remaining between them. CDR3 size: 15 residues. CDR1 SGHRS and CDR2 YFSETQ come from the germline V gene. The CDR3 loop is CASSRVWGRGYGYTF. For the CDR3, the DNA is TGCGCCAGCAGCAGGGTATGGGGCAGAGGTTATGGCTACACCTTC.